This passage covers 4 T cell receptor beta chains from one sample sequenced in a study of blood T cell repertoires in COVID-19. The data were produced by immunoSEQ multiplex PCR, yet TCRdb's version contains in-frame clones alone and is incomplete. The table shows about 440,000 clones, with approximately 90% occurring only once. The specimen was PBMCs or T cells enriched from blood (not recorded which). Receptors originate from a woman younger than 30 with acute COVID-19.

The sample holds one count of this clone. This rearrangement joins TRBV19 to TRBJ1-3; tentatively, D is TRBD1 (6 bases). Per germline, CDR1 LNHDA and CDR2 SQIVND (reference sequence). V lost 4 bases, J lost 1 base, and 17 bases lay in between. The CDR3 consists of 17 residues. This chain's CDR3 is CASSSIEKGGSGNTIYF. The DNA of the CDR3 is TGTGCCAGTAGTAGTATCGAGAAAGGGGGTTCTGGAAACACCATATATTTT.

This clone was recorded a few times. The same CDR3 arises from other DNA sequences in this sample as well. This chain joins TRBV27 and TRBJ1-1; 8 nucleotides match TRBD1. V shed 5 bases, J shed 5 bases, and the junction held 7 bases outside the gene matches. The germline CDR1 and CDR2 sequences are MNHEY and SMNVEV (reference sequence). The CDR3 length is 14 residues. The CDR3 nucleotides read TGTGCCAGCAGTCTTATAGACAGGGGAACTGAAGCTTTCTTT. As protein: CASSLIDRGTEAFF.

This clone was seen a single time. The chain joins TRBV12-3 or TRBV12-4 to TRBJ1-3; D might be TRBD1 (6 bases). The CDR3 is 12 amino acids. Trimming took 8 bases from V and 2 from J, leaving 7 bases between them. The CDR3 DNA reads TGTGCCAGCCACAGGGCTGGAAACACCATATATTTT. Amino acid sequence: CASHRAGNTIYF.

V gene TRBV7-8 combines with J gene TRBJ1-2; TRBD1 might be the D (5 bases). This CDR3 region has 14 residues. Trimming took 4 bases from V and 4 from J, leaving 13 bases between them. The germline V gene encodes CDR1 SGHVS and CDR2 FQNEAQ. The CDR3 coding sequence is TGTGCCAGCAGCTCCCGGCAGGACACCTATGGCTACACCTTC. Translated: CASSSRQDTYGYTF.